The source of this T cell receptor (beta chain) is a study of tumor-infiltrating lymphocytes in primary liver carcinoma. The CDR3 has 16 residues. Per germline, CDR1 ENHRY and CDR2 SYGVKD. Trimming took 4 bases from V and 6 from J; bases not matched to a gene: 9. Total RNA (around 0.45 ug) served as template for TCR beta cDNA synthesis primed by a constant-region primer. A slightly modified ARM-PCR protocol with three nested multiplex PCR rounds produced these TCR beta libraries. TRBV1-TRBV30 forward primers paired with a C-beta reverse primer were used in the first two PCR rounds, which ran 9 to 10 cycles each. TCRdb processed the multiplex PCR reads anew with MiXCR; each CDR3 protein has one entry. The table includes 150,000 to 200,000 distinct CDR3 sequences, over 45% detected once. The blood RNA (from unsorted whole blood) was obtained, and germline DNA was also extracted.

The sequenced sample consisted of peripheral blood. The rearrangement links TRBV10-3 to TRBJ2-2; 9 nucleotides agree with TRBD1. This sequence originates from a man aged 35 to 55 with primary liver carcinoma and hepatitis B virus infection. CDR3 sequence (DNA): TGTGCCATCAGTGGGCAGGGACAGGGCCCGCCCGGGGAGCTGTTTTTT. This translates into CAISGQGQGPPGELFF.